The 8 T cell receptor beta chains given below trace back to one sample, sequenced in a study of cytomegalovirus exposure and HLA in healthy donors. Primers for the PCR totalled 60 Vbeta and 13 Jbeta. The assay was immunoSEQ multiplex PCR, and TCRdb's table has in-frame clones only and misses some. Of about 190,000 clones in the sample, over 70% are singletons; the top ten hold 3.8%. The sample taken for sequencing was PBMCs. The source is a man aged 50-60 years in good health and CMV-seronegative.

The chain combines TRBV7-2 with TRBJ1-6; TRBD1 aligns across 7 bases. CDR3 length: 16 amino acids. J lost 3 bases, V lost 5 bases, and 7 bases had no gene match. Germline values: CDR1 SGHTA, CDR2 FQGNSA. CDR3: CASSPRDRFYNSPLHF. CDR3 DNA sequence: TGTGCCAGCAGCCCCCGGGACAGATTCTATAATTCACCCCTCCACTTT. Full variable domain (remainder filled in from reference TRBV7-2 and TRBJ1-6): GAGVSQSPSNKVTEKGKDVELRCDPISGHTALYWYRQSLGQGLEFLIYFQGNSAPDKSGLPSDRFSAERTGGSVSTLTIQRTQQEDSAVYLCASSPRDRFYNSPLHFGNGTRLTVT.

This clone was observed a single time. This chain links TRBV5-1 with TRBJ2-4; 8 bases are shared with TRBD1. This CDR3 has 19 amino acids. Unmatched junction bases numbered 13, after V lost 2 bases and J lost 0 bases. The germline CDR1 and CDR2 sequences are SGHRS and YFSETQ. The CDR3 loop reads CASSFWPGGPDLAKNIQYF. The CDR3 bases are TGCGCCAGCAGCTTTTGGCCAGGGGGCCCGGATCTAGCCAAAAACATTCAGTACTTC. The full variable domain, with the rest looked up from reference TRBV5-1 and TRBJ2-4, is KAGVTQTPRYLIKTRGQQVTLSCSPISGHRSVSWYQQTPGQGLQFLFEYFSETQRNKGNFPGRFSGRQFSNSRSEMNVSTLELGDSALYLCASSFWPGGPDLAKNIQYFGAGTRLSVL.

The V call is TRBV7-3, the J call TRBJ2-2, with 9 bases that match TRBD1. The V and J ends lost 5 bases and 4 bases, in that order; junction bases with no gene match: 11. Germline CDR1 reads SGHTA; CDR2 reads FQGTGA. The CDR3 has 17 amino acids. This CDR3 reads CASSNTLGTGSTGELFF. In DNA, the CDR3 is TGTGCCAGCAGCAATACCCTAGGGACAGGGTCCACCGGGGAGCTGTTTTTT.

This rearrangement joins TRBV19 to TRBJ1-1; D call uncertain. Germline lookup yields CDR1 LNHDA and CDR2 SQIVND (reference sequence). The V gene lost 5 bases and the J gene lost 8 bases, with 9 bases spanning the gap. The CDR3 consists of 11 residues. The CDR3 coding sequence is TGTGCCAGTAGTTTCCGAGCCGAAGCTTTCTTT. This translates into CASSFRAEAFF.

This clone was detected a few times. This rearrangement joins TRBV28 to TRBJ2-7, with 9 bases fitting TRBD1. Per germline, CDR1 MDHEN and CDR2 SYDVKM. The CDR3 runs 15 residues. V lost 4 bases, J lost 0 bases, and 4 bases stayed unmatched. DNA for the CDR3: TGTGCCAGCAGTTCCAGACAGGGGGGCTCCTACGAGCAGTACTTC. This translates into CASSSRQGGSYEQYF. Combining the CDR3 with reference TRBV28 and TRBJ2-7 gives the whole variable domain DVKVTQSSRYLVKRTGEKVFLECVQDMDHENMFWYRQDPGLGLRLIYFSYDVKMKEKGDIPEGYSVSREKKERFSLILESASTNQTSMYLCASSSRQGGSYEQYFGPGTRLTVT.

The V call is TRBV11-2, the J call TRBJ2-5; 7 bases fit TRBD1. With V trimmed by 5 bases and J by 5 bases, 14 bases remained unmatched. CDR3 length: 16 amino acids. Germline CDR1 is SGHAT and CDR2 is FQNNGV. This CDR3 reads CASSRDRQHPRETQYF. For the CDR3, the DNA is TGTGCCAGCAGCAGGGACAGACAACATCCACGGGAGACCCAGTACTTC.

CDR3 sequence reads: CASSFRVPTDTQYF. The CDR3 DNA sequence: TGTGCCAGCAGTTTCAGGGTCCCCACAGATACGCAGTATTTT. This chain joins TRBV27 and TRBJ2-3; D possibly corresponds to TRBD1 (5 bases). CDR1 is MNHEY and CDR2 is SMNVEV in the germline V gene (reference sequence). The CDR3 has 14 amino acids. Trimming removed 3 bases at V and 2 bases at J, with 9 bases between.

The chain is built from TRBV6-1 and TRBJ1-1; 7 bases line up with TRBD1. The length of the CDR3 is 14 residues. Germline CDR1 and CDR2: MNHNS and SASEGT. J lost 3 bases, V lost 4 bases, and 5 bases had no gene match. Here the CDR3 DNA reads TGTGCCAGCAGTGTTGACAGGGCGGACACTGAAGCTTTCTTT. This encodes CASSVDRADTEAFF.